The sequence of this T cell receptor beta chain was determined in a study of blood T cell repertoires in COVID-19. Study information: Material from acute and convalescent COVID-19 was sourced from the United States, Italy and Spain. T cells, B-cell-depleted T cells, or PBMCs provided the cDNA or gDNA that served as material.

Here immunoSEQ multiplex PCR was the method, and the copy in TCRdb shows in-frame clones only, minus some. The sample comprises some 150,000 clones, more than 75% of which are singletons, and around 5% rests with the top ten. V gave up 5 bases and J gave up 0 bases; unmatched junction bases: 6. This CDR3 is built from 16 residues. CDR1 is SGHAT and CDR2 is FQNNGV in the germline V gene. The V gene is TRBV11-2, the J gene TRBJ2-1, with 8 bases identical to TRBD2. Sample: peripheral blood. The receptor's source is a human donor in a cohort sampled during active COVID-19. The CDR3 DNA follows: TGTGCCAGCAGCCCCCGGGGGGGCAGCTCCTACAATGAGCAGTTCTTC. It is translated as CASSPRGGSSYNEQFF.